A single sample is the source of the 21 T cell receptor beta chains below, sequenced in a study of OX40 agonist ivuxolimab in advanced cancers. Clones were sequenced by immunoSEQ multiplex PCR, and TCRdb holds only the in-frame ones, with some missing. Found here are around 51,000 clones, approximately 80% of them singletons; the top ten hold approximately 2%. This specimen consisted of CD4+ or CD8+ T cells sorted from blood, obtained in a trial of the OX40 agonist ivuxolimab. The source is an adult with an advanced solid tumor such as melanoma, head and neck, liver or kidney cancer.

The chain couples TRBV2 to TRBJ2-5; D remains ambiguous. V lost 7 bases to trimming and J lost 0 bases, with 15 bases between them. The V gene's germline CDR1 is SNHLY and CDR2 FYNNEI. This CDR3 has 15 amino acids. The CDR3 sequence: CASTRAGGNQETQYF. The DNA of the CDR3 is TGTGCCAGCACACGCGCAGGTGGAAACCAAGAGACCCAGTACTTC. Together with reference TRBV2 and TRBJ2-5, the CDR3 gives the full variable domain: EPEVTQTPSHQVTQMGQEVILRCVPISNHLYFYWYRQILGQKVEFLVSFYNNEISEKSEIFDDQFSVERPDGSNFTLKIRSTKLEDSAMYFCASTRAGGNQETQYFGPGTRLLVL.

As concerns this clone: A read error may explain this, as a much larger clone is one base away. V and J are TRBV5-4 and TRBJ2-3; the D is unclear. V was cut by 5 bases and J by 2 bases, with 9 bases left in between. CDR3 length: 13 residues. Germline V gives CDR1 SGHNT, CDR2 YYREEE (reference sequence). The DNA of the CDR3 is TGTGCCAGCAGAAACAGAGCCACAGATACGCAGTATTTT. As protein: CASRNRATDTQYF.

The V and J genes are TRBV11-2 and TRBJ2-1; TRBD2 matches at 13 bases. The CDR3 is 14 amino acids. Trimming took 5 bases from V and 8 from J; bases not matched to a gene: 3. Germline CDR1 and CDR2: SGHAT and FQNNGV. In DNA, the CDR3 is TGTGCCAGCAGCCGACTAGCGGGGGGCGATGAGCAGTTCTTC. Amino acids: CASSRLAGGDEQFF. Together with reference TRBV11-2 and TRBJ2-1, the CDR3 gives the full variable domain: EAGVAQSPRYKIIEKRQSVAFWCNPISGHATLYWYQQILGQGPKLLIQFQNNGVVDDSQLPKDRFSAERLKGVDSTLKIQPAKLEDSAVYLCASSRLAGGDEQFFGPGTRLTVL.

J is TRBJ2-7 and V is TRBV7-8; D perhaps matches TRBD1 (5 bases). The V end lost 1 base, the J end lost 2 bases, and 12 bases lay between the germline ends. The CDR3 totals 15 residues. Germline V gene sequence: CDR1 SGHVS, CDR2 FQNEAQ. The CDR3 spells CASSLVAGQTYEQYF. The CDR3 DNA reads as TGTGCCAGCAGCTTAGTAGCTGGACAAACCTACGAGCAGTACTTC. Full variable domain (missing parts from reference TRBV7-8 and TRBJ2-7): GAGVSQSPRYKVAKRGQDVALRCDPISGHVSLFWYQQALGQGPEFLTYFQNEAQLDKSGLPSDRFFAERPEGSVSTLKIQRTQQEDSAVYLCASSLVAGQTYEQYFGPGTRLTVT.

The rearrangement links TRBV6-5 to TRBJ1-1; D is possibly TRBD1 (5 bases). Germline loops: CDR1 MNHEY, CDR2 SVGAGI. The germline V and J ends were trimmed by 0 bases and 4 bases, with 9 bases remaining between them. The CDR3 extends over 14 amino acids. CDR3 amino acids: CASSYSGGTTEAFF. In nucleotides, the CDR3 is TGTGCCAGCAGTTACTCTGGGGGGACCACTGAAGCTTTCTTT.

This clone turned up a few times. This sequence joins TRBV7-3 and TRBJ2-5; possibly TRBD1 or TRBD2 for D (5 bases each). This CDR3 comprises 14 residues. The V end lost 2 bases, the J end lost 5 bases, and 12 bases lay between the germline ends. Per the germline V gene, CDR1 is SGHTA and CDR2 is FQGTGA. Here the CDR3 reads CASSLGTTGETQYF. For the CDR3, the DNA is TGTGCCAGCAGCTTAGGGACCACTGGCGAGACCCAGTACTTC.

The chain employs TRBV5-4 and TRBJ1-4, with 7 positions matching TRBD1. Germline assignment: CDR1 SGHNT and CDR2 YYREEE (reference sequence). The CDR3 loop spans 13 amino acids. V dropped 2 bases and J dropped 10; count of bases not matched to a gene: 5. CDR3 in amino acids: CASSFDREGKLFF. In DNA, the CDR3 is TGTGCCAGCAGCTTTGACAGGGAAGGAAAACTGTTTTTT.

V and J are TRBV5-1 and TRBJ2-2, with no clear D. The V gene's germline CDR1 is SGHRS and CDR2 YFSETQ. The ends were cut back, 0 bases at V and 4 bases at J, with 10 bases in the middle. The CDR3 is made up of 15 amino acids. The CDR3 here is CASSLVPDGTGELFF. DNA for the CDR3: TGCGCCAGCAGCTTGGTCCCCGACGGCACCGGGGAGCTGTTTTTT.

The CDR3 DNA sequence: TGTGCCAGCAGTTTTGACTGGTCAACTAATGAAAAACTGTTTTTT. Its protein product is CASSFDWSTNEKLFF. The chain uses TRBV6-5 and TRBJ1-4; D uncertain. The CDR3 runs 15 residues. V was pared by 4 bases and J by 0 bases, with 9 bases between. The V gene's germline CDR1 is MNHEY and CDR2 SVGAGI.

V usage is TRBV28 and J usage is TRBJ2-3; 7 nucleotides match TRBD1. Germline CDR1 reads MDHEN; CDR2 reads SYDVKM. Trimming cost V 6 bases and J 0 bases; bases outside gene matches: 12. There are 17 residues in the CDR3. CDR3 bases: TGTGCCAGCAGGTCTTACTACAGGGGACCTAGCACAGATACGCAGTATTTT. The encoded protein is CASRSYYRGPSTDTQYF.

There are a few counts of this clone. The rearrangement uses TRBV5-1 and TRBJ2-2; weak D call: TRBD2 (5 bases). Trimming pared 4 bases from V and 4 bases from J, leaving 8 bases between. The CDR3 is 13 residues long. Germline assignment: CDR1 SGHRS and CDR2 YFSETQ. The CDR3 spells CASSVRGTGELFF. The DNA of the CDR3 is TGCGCCAGCAGCGTTCGGGGCACCGGGGAGCTGTTTTTT.

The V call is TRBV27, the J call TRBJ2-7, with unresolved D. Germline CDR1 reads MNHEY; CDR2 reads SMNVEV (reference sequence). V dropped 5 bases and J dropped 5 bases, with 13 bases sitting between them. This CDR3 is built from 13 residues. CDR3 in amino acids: CASSPLPPNEQYF. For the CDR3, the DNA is TGTGCCAGCAGTCCGTTACCTCCCAACGAGCAGTACTTC.

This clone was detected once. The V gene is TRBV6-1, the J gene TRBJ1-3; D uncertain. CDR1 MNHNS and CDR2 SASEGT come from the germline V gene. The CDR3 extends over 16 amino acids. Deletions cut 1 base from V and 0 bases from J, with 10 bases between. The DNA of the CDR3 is TGTGCCAGCAGTGAAGTGTTTCAGTTCTCTGGAAACACCATATATTTT. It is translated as CASSEVFQFSGNTIYF.

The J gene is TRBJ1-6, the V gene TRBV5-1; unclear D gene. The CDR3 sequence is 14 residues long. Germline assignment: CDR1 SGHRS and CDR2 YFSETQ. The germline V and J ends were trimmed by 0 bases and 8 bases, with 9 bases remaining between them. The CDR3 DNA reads TGCGCCAGCAGCTTGGATAGGCGGGATTCACCCCTCCACTTT. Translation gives CASSLDRRDSPLHF.

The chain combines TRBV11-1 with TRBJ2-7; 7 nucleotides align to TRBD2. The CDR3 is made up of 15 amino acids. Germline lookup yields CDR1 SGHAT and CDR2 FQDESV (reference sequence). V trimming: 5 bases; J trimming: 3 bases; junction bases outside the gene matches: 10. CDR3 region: CASSPLDAGVYEQYF. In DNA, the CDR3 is TGTGCCAGCAGCCCCCTAGATGCGGGAGTCTACGAGCAGTACTTC. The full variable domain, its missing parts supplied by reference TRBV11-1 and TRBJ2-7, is EAEVAQSPRYKITEKSQAVAFWCDPISGHATLYWYRQILGQGPELLVQFQDESVVDDSQLPKDRFSAERLKGVDSTLKIQPAELGDSAMYLCASSPLDAGVYEQYFGPGTRLTVT.

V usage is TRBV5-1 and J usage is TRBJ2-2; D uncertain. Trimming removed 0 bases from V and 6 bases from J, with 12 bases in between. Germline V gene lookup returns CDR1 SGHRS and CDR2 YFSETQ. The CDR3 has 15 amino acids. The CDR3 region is CASSLDSYSAGELFF. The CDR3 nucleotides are TGCGCCAGCAGCTTGGATAGCTATTCGGCCGGGGAGCTGTTTTTT.

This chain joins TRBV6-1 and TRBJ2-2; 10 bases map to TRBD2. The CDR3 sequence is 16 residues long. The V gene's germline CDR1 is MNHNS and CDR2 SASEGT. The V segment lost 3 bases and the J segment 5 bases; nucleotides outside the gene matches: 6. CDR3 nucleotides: TGTGCCAGCAGTGAGAGGTTAGCGGGAGGAACCGGGGAGCTGTTTTTT. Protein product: CASSERLAGGTGELFF.

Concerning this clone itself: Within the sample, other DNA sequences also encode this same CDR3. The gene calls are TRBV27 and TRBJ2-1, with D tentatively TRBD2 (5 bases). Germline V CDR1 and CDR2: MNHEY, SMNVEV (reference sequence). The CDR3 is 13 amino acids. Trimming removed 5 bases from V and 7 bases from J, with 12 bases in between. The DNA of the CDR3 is TGTGCCAGCAGTCGACCCCGCGGGAATGAGCAGTTCTTC. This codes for CASSRPRGNEQFF.

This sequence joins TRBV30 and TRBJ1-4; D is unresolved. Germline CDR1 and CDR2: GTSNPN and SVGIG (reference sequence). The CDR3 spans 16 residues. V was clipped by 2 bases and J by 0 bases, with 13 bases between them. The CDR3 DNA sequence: TGTGCCTGGAGTTCATCGGGTTTCTCAACTAATGAAAAACTGTTTTTT. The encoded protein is CAWSSSGFSTNEKLFF.

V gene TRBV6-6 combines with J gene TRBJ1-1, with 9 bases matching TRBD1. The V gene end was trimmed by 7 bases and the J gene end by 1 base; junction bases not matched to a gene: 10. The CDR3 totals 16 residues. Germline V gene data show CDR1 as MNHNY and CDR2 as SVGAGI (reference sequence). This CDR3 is CASTPGQGVKNTEAFF. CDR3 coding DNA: TGTGCCAGCACCCCGGGACAGGGTGTCAAGAACACTGAAGCTTTCTTT.

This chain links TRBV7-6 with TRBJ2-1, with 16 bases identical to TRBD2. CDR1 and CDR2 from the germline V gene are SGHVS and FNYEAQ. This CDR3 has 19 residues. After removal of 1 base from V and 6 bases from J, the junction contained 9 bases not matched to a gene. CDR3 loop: CASSLVGTSGRVIRNEQFF. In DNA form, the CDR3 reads TGTGCCAGCAGCTTAGTTGGGACTAGCGGGAGGGTGATCCGCAATGAGCAGTTCTTC. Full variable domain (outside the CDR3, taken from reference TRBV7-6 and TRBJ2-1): GAGVSQSPRYKVTKRGQDVALRCDPISGHVSLYWYRQALGQGPEFLTYFNYEAQQDKSGLPNDRFSAERPEGSISTLTIQRTEQRDSAMYRCASSLVGTSGRVIRNEQFFGPGTRLTVL.